The TCR beta chain described here comes from a study of blood T cell repertoires in COVID-19 (dated by TCRdb to the early 2020s). Regarding the complete study: Samples covering the acute and convalescent phases of COVID-19 were provided by collaborators in the United States, Italy and Spain. The prospective study material was composed of cDNA or gDNA derived from T cells, B-cell-depleted T cells, or PBMCs. Subjects who had been exposed to COVID-19, were actively infected with it, or had recovered from it provided the deeply sampled blood TCRbeta repertoires that made up the dataset. The repertoires were made available in a free public database intended to serve as a resource for research on the immune response to SARS-CoV-2. The samples were drawn from two sources: the first 160 participants of the ongoing ImmuneRACE study, and some 1,300 subjects contributed by 6 global collaborators. Nearly every sample came with metadata listing a de-identified subject ID, COVID-19 status, age in years and sex. Where available, HLA class I and class II types were obtained from metadata supplied by the sample provider rather than from assay-based typing. What the research found in general, with its limitations: The quantity of clinical and demographic metadata differed by source and by participant and was supplied without curation.

Collaborating institutions collected whole blood in K2EDTA tubes following their own protocols. For TCRbeta analysis, collaborators shipped samples in one of three forms: frozen whole blood, isolated PBMCs, or DNA extracted from either of those sample types. TCRbeta CDR3 regions were amplified from genomic DNA by means of the immunoSEQ Assay, a bias-controlled multiplex PCR. As for how the authors treated the data: Nucleated cell counts per sample were estimated from amplification of reference gene primers within the assay. To quantify the absolute abundance of each unique TCRbeta CDR3 rearrangement, sequence reads were collapsed and filtered. For each sample, productive Simpson clonality was calculated as the square root of Simpson's diversity index over productive rearrangements. TCRdb stores this immuneACCESS table with in-frame sequences only. Part of the clones is absent; in the studies checked, under half of the shortfall reflects unresolved V genes, and no reason is known for the rest. That table gives V, J and clone size, and the DNA gave D and trimming. Within this sample are 25,000 to 35,000 clones, with roughly 90% of them counted one time only. Clones ranked in the top ten supply 8.4% of the sample.

This clone was observed once. There is no known antigen for this receptor. No base quality information exists; no much larger clone differs at one position. Sequenced material: peripheral blood. This receptor was taken from a man aged 65 to 85 with active or convalescent COVID-19.

The sequenced DNA is TGTGCCAGTAGTTTGGACAGGGGAGCTTTCTTT. It specifies CASSLDRGAFF. The V and J segments used are TRBV19 and TRBJ1-1; TRBD1 lines up with 9 middle nucleotides. Inclusive of the bounding cysteine and phenylalanine, the CDR3 is 11 residues long. Kept here is only the CDR3 DNA, which spans 33 bases and is read in frame from base 1. V is pruned by 5 bases and J by 10 bases, leaving 2 bases of the junction without a gene match. Sequences LNHDA (CDR1) and SQIVND (CDR2) are obtained from the germline V gene (reference sequence).